This passage covers 32 T cell receptor beta chains from one sample sequenced in a study of T cell repertoires in cytomegalovirus infection. In TCRdb, the reads were re-called with MiXCR into one record per CDR3 protein. The sample comprises roughly 350,000 distinct CDR3 sequences, about 32% of which are singletons, and approximately 13% rests with the top ten. These receptors lack a known antigen. This material consisted of cultured PBMCs, taken from culture after CMV antigen stimulation. These receptor sequences come from a human donor in good health (CMV status not recorded). Some clones in this sample may be carry-over from other donors' samples.

This clonotype was detected only a few times. CDR3 bases: TGTGCCAGCAGTGATGGGCAGTTAGGGCTTGGAAACACCATATATTTT. Protein sequence: CASSDGQLGLGNTIYF. The chain recombines TRBV2 with TRBJ1-3; D gene unclear. Trimming shortened V by 3 bases and J by 3 bases, and 15 bases separated the two germline ends. Germline CDR1 SNHLY, CDR2 FYNNEI. This CDR3 spans 16 amino acids.

The J gene is TRBJ2-3, the V gene TRBV7-2; D may be TRBD1 or TRBD2 (5 bases each). The germline V and J ends were trimmed by 5 bases and 7 bases, with 25 bases remaining between them. Germline V lookup: CDR1 SGHTA, CDR2 FQGNSA. The CDR3 sequence is 17 residues long. For the CDR3, the DNA is TGTGCCAGCAGCCAGATAGCTTCGCGAGGGACCAGCAATACGCAGTATTTT. It codes for CASSQIASRGTSNTQYF.

This clonotype has just a few counts. The chain carries TRBV10-3 and TRBJ2-5; either TRBD1 or TRBD2 may supply D (5 bases each). Germline-derived CDR1 and CDR2 are ENHRY and SYGVKD. The V and J ends lost 6 bases and 2 bases respectively, with 16 bases between them. The CDR3 extends over 15 amino acids. CDR3 in DNA: TGTGCCATCAGATCCGGGACGAATCGACAAGAGACCCAGTACTTC. Its protein product is CAIRSGTNRQETQYF.

The chain recombines TRBV30 with TRBJ2-6; D gene ambiguous. Germline CDR1 and CDR2: GTSNPN and SVGIG (reference sequence). The V and J ends lost 3 bases and 2 bases respectively, with 11 bases between them. This CDR3 comprises 15 residues. The CDR3 sequence is CAWRALIPGANVLTF. CDR3 DNA sequence: TGTGCCTGGAGAGCTCTGATCCCTGGGGCCAACGTCCTGACTTTC.

This clonotype was seen a few times. V usage is TRBV7-2 and J usage is TRBJ2-7; 8 nucleotides match TRBD2. This CDR3 is 16 amino acids long. Per germline, CDR1 SGHTA and CDR2 FQGNSA. V lost 3 bases and J lost 6; bases outside the gene matches: 13. The CDR3 DNA reads TGTGCCAGCAGCTTTGGGAGAGCGGGAGCTCGGGGCGAGCAGTACTTC. It yields the protein CASSFGRAGARGEQYF.

This clonotype was seen a handful of times. J is TRBJ2-6 and V is TRBV12-3 or TRBV12-4; D gene unclear. V shed 2 bases and J shed 0 bases, with 5 bases lying between them. CDR3 length: 15 residues. The CDR3: CASSLTASGANVLTF. In DNA, the CDR3 is TGTGCCAGCAGTTTAACAGCCTCTGGGGCCAACGTCCTGACTTTC.

The genes are TRBV4-3 and TRBJ2-2, with no clear D. CDR3 length: 14 amino acids. Deletions cut 2 bases from V and 4 bases from J, with 8 bases between. The germline CDR1 and CDR2 sequences are LGHNA and YSLEER. CDR3 sequence (DNA): TGCGCCAGCAGCCAAAGGGCTATCACCGGGGAGCTGTTTTTT. It encodes CASSQRAITGELFF.

This clonotype turned up a few times. This chain uses TRBV29-1 with TRBJ2-5, with a tentative D call TRBD2 (5 bases). Germline V lookup: CDR1 SQVTM, CDR2 ANQGSEA. V was trimmed by 0 bases and J by 4 bases, leaving 15 bases between them. This CDR3 is built from 15 residues. The CDR3 sequence is CSVEDWRTEGETQYF. For the CDR3, the DNA is TGCAGCGTTGAAGATTGGAGGACGGAAGGAGAGACCCAGTACTTC.

V is TRBV4-3 and J is TRBJ1-6, with TRBD1 identical over 8 bases. Germline values: CDR1 LGHNA, CDR2 YSLEER. The length of the CDR3 is 21 residues. Trimming cost V 0 bases and J 1 base; bases outside gene matches: 14. CDR3 loop: CASSQDWIGQGEWSYNSPLHF. CDR3 DNA: TGCGCCAGCAGCCAAGATTGGATTGGACAGGGCGAGTGGTCCTATAATTCACCCCTCCACTTT.

This clonotype was seen a single time. The chain uses TRBV6-1 and TRBJ2-7; the D gene could be TRBD1 or TRBD2 (5 bases each). Germline V gene lookup returns CDR1 MNHNS and CDR2 SASEGT. V gave up 4 bases and J gave up 0 bases, with 10 bases separating them. There are 14 residues in the CDR3. The CDR3 nucleotides read TGTGCCAGCAGTGGGTCCGGGGCCTCCTACGAGCAGTACGTC. Translating gives CASSGSGASYEQYV.

This clonotype was seen a handful of times. V is TRBV7-8 and J is TRBJ2-5, with 14 positions matching TRBD2. In germline, CDR1 is SGHVS, CDR2 FQNEAQ. Trimming at V came to 4 bases and at J to 6 bases, leaving 16 bases not matched to a gene. The CDR3 sequence is 19 residues long. As DNA, the CDR3 is TGTGCCAGCAGCTCCCCCGGGGGACTAGCGGGAGCCCTCGGAAAGACCCAGTACTTC. Protein: CASSSPGGLAGALGKTQYF.

This clonotype was seen a handful of times. V gene TRBV29-1 combines with J gene TRBJ1-1; no firm D call. Per germline, CDR1 SQVTM and CDR2 ANQGSEA. This CDR3 region has 12 residues. The V end was cut by 5 bases, the J end by 1 base, with 8 bases between. For the CDR3, the DNA is TGCAGCGTTCTGGGCCAGAACACTGAAGCTTTCTTT. Its translation: CSVLGQNTEAFF.

The chain combines TRBV28 with TRBJ2-5; 8 bases map to TRBD1. The CDR3 consists of 16 residues. Germline CDR1 reads MDHEN; CDR2 reads SYDVKM. The V segment lost 3 bases and the J segment 2 bases; nucleotides outside the gene matches: 8. The CDR3 here is CASSFLGTGSQETQYF. For the CDR3, the DNA is TGTGCCAGCAGTTTTCTCGGGACAGGCTCTCAAGAGACCCAGTACTTC.

This clonotype was observed a few times. The chain joins TRBV7-9 to TRBJ2-7; the D is unclear. Germline V CDR1 and CDR2: SEHNR, FQNEAQ (reference sequence). The CDR3 spans 15 residues. V was trimmed by 2 bases and J by 4 bases, leaving 15 bases between them. The CDR3 reads CASSLIERRPYEQYF. The CDR3 DNA is TGTGCCAGCAGCTTAATTGAACGTAGACCTTACGAGCAGTACTTC.

This clonotype was recorded many times. The chain couples TRBV7-6 to TRBJ1-2; 8 bases are a match to TRBD1. The CDR3 runs to 14 residues. The ends lost 5 bases at V and 8 bases at J; junction bases unmatched: 10. CDR1 is SGHVS and CDR2 is FNYEAQ in the germline V gene. CDR3 in DNA: TGTGCCAGCAGCCACCTCACAGGGGGATTAGGCTACACCTTC. This encodes CASSHLTGGLGYTF.

This clonotype was recorded a few times. The chain links TRBV2 to TRBJ2-7; either TRBD1 or TRBD2 may fit D (5 bases each). Trimming cost V 0 bases and J 3 bases, with 6 bases left between them. CDR3 size: 13 residues. CDR1 is SNHLY and CDR2 is FYNNEI in the germline V gene. The CDR3 region has the DNA TGTGCCAGCAGTGAAGCGGGACGCTACGAGCAGTACTTC. Amino acid sequence: CASSEAGRYEQYF.

V gene TRBV7-9 combines with J gene TRBJ2-7; TRBD1 aligns across 10 bases. The J segment lost 3 bases and the V segment lost 5 bases, leaving 7 bases of the junction unmatched. Germline V gene data show CDR1 as SEHNR and CDR2 as FQNEAQ (reference sequence). The CDR3 covers 15 residues. The CDR3 DNA is TGTGCCAGCAGCCAGGTGGGACAGGGGATCTACGAGCAGTACTTC. Its protein is CASSQVGQGIYEQYF.

This clonotype turned up a few times. This sequence joins TRBV7-6 and TRBJ2-5, with 13 bases identical to TRBD2. The CDR3 runs to 14 residues. Germline CDR1 SGHVS, CDR2 FNYEAQ. V dropped 6 bases and J dropped 5; count of bases not matched to a gene: 3. The CDR3 DNA reads TGTGCCAGCAGGCGACTAGCGGGAGGCGAGACCCAGTACTTC. This encodes CASRRLAGGETQYF.

The gene calls are TRBV11-2 and TRBJ2-3, with 14 bases lining up with TRBD2. The CDR3 length is 16 residues. Unmatched junction bases numbered 11, after V lost 5 bases and J lost 10 bases. Germline V CDR1 and CDR2: SGHAT, FQNNGV. The CDR3 DNA reads as TGTGCCAGCAGCCCGAGGACTAGCGGGAGGAGCTCTGCGCAGTATTTT. Translated: CASSPRTSGRSSAQYF.

This clonotype has just one count. The genes are TRBV25-1 and TRBJ2-7; TRBD2 might be the D (5 bases). The CDR3 length is 14 residues. The V end lost 2 bases, the J end lost 3 bases, and 11 bases lay between the germline ends. Germline V CDR1 and CDR2: MGHDK, SYGVNS. In DNA form, the CDR3 reads TGTGCCAGCAGTGAACCCGGAGGATACTACGAGCAGTACTTC. It is translated as CASSEPGGYYEQYF.

Only a few counts were recorded for this clonotype. This sequence joins TRBV19 and TRBJ1-1; no firm D call. This CDR3 is 13 amino acids long. V was cut by 4 bases and J by 0 bases, with 6 bases left in between. CDR1 is LNHDA, CDR2 SQIVND, per germline (reference sequence). CDR3 region: CASSSTLNTEAFF. DNA for the CDR3: TGTGCCAGTAGTAGTACGTTGAACACTGAAGCTTTCTTT.

Only one count was recorded for this clonotype. The chain employs TRBV6-6 and TRBJ2-5; 11 nucleotides agree with TRBD2. This CDR3 has 15 residues. Germline CDR1 MNHNY, CDR2 SVGAGI (reference sequence). The junction had 12 bases not matched to a gene; V was cut back by 10 bases and J by 5 bases. In DNA, the CDR3 is TGTGCCACAGGTCATAGCGGGAGGGCCGGGGAGACCCAGTACTTC. Amino acids: CATGHSGRAGETQYF.

This clonotype has more than one count but fewer than ten. This rearrangement joins TRBV12-3 or TRBV12-4 to TRBJ1-2; no clear D. V lost 5 bases and J lost 8, with 12 bases in between. There are 12 residues in the CDR3. As DNA, the CDR3 is TGTGCCAGCAGTACTAGAAGTACCGGCTACACCTTC. Translating it yields CASSTRSTGYTF.

There are many counts of this clonotype. This chain uses TRBV7-2 with TRBJ2-5; the D gene is possibly TRBD2 (6 bases). The ends were cut back, 5 bases at V and 1 base at J, with 11 bases in the middle. This CDR3 is built from 14 residues. Germline V CDR1 and CDR2: SGHTA, FQGNSA. This CDR3 is CASSPQGGQETQYF. In DNA form, the CDR3 reads TGTGCCAGCAGCCCTCAGGGAGGCCAAGAGACCCAGTACTTC. Full variable domain (remainder filled in from reference TRBV7-2 and TRBJ2-5): GAGVSQSPSNKVTEKGKDVELRCDPISGHTALYWYRQSLGQGLEFLIYFQGNSAPDKSGLPSDRFSAERTGGSVSTLTIQRTQQEDSAVYLCASSPQGGQETQYFGPGTRLLVL.

The table lists this clonotype with many counts. The V and J genes are TRBV10-3 and TRBJ2-2; D not certain. The CDR3 consists of 15 residues. Trimming shortened V by 0 bases and J by 3 bases, and 8 bases separated the two germline ends. Per the germline V gene, CDR1 is ENHRY and CDR2 is SYGVKD. The CDR3 DNA sequence: TGTGCCATCAGTGAGTCCCTGAGATACACCGGGGAGCTGTTTTTT. Translation gives CAISESLRYTGELFF.

The V call is TRBV10-3, the J call TRBJ2-4, with TRBD1 identical over 10 bases. Germline CDR1 and CDR2: ENHRY and SYGVKD. J lost 3 bases, V lost 8 bases, and 13 bases had no gene match. The CDR3 covers 17 residues. The CDR3 DNA follows: TGTGCCATCGGGGAACCCGGGACAGGGGCCTACAAAAACATTCAGTACTTC. Translated, it gives CAIGEPGTGAYKNIQYF.

This clonotype was observed at least ten times. The V gene is TRBV20-1, the J gene TRBJ1-1; the match to TRBD1 covers 8 bases. The length of the CDR3 is 13 residues. From germline, CDR1 is DFQATT and CDR2 SNEGSKA (reference sequence). V shed 4 bases, J shed 3 bases, and the junction held 4 bases outside the gene matches. The CDR3 nucleotides read TGCAGTGCTACGGACAGGGTGGACACTGAAGCTTTCTTT. Translation gives CSATDRVDTEAFF.

The chain couples TRBV7-6 to TRBJ2-1; 15 bases are a match to TRBD2. Germline CDR1 and CDR2: SGHVS and FNYEAQ. The J segment lost 10 bases and the V segment lost 1 base, leaving 14 bases of the junction unmatched. The CDR3 has 19 amino acids. Written as DNA, the CDR3 is TGTGCCAGCAGCTTAGGCCTGGTTGGGACTAGCGGGAGGCCAGAGGAGCAGTTCTTC. Translation: CASSLGLVGTSGRPEEQFF.

V is TRBV4-1 and J is TRBJ2-3, with TRBD2 identical over 11 bases. Per the germline V gene, CDR1 is MGHRA and CDR2 is YSYEKL. Unmatched junction bases numbered 6, after V lost 1 base and J lost 6 bases. CDR3 size: 16 residues. The CDR3 sequence is CASSQVRLAGMDTQYF. CDR3 DNA: TGCGCCAGCAGCCAAGTACGACTAGCGGGAATGGATACGCAGTATTTT.

V is TRBV19 and J is TRBJ1-1; a weak D match, TRBD1 (6 bases). Germline V gene lookup returns CDR1 LNHDA and CDR2 SQIVND (reference sequence). The CDR3 loop spans 15 amino acids. V was trimmed by 5 bases and J by 2 bases, leaving 15 bases between them. The CDR3 bases are TGTGCCAGTAGTCCCCGGGACAATCTAAACACTGAAGCTTTCTTT. Amino acid sequence: CASSPRDNLNTEAFF.

This chain connects TRBV6-2 or TRBV6-3 to TRBJ2-3; D gene unclear. The CDR3 spans 12 residues. Germline-derived CDR1 and CDR2 are MNHEY and SVGEGT. Trimming took off 2 bases at V and 9 bases at J, with 9 bases between the two ends. CDR3 in amino acids: CASSYRRETQYF. CDR3 nucleotide sequence: TGTGCCAGCAGTTACCGGAGAGAGACGCAGTATTTT.

The genes are TRBV2 and TRBJ1-5; maybe TRBD1 (5 bases). Germline values: CDR1 SNHLY, CDR2 FYNNEI. This CDR3 spans 13 amino acids. The germline V and J ends were trimmed by 8 bases and 1 base, with 9 bases remaining between them. CDR3 nucleotide sequence: TGTGCCAGCCTTGGGGCCAGCAATCAGCCCCAGCATTTT. It translates to CASLGASNQPQHF.